This T cell receptor (beta chain) came from a study of a mutant IDH1 vaccine in newly diagnosed glioma. Overall study results and limits: Detectable vaccine-induced immune responses arose in around 92% of patients.

Time point given: baseline, week 1 (first vaccination visit). Treatment indicated: pre-vaccination baseline after standard-of-care therapy. TCRdb's copy holds only in-frame clones and misses some; the assay was immunoSEQ multiplex PCR. The sample contains 50,000 to 75,000 clones, 80% to 95% of which appear only once. In the case of this clone: Antigen: not known.

The CDR3 consists of 16 residues. Trimming pared 5 bases from V and 1 base from J, leaving 20 bases between. Germline V lookup: CDR1 GTSNPN, CDR2 SVGIG (reference sequence). The receptor was derived from a man between 50 and 59 years old with glioma. The rearrangement uses TRBV30 and TRBJ1-1; a possible D gene is TRBD1 (6 bases). The material sequenced was PBMCs, taken from a glioma patient treated with radiotherapy, temozolomide or both. CDR3 sequence: CAWRWGGAGTNTEAFF. CDR3 sequence (DNA): TGTGCCTGGCGGTGGGGGGGCGCGGGAACGAACACTGAAGCTTTCTTT.